This T cell receptor (beta chain) was retrieved from a study of T cells in Graves' hyperthyroidism and ophthalmopathy. This clonotype was counted ten times or more. There are 15 residues in the CDR3. CDR1 is SNHLY and CDR2 is FYNNEI in the germline V gene. Between the trimmed V and J ends, which lost 1 base and 9 bases, there was a span of 19 bases. Amplification targeted TCR beta CDR3 regions from RNA transcripts. First-round RT-PCR of the TCR CDR3 relied on the HTBI primer set. TCRdb re-called the multiplex PCR reads with MiXCR, one entry per CDR3 protein. This sample has approximately 400,000 distinct CDR3 sequences, with approximately 14% found just once.

Sequences were obtained from blood. The origin of this receptor is a woman aged 18-29 years with Graves' hyperthyroidism. V gene TRBV2 combines with J gene TRBJ2-7; D is ambiguous. The CDR3 region is CASSEVDPSSGRQYF. For the CDR3, the DNA is TGTGCCAGCAGTGAAGTAGACCCTTCGTCAGGTCGGCAGTACTTC.